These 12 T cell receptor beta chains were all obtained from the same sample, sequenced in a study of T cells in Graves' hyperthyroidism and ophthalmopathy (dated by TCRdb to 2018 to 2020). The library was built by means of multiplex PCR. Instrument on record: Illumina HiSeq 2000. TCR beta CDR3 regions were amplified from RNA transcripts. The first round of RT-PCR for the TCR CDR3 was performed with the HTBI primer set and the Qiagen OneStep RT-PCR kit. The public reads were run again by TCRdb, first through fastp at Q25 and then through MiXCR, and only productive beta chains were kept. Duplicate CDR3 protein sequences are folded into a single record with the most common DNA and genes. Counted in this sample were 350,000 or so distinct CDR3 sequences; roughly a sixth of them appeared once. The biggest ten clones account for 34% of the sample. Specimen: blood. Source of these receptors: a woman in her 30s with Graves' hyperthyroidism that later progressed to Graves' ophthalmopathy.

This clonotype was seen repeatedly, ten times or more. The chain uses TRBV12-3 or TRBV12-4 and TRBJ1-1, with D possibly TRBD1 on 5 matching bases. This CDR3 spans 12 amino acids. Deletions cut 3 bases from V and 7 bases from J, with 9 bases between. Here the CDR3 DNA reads TGTGCCAGCAGTTTGGGACCATATGAAGCTTTCTTT. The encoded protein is CASSLGPYEAFF.

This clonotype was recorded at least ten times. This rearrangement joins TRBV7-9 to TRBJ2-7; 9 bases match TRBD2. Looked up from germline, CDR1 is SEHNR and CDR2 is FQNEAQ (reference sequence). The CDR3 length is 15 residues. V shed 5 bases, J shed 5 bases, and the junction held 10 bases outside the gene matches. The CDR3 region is CASSLGEREADEQYF. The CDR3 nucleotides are TGTGCCAGCAGCCTTGGTGAGCGGGAGGCCGACGAGCAGTACTTC. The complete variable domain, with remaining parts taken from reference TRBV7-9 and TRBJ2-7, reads DTGVSQNPRHKITKRGQNVTFRCDPISEHNRLYWYRQTLGQGPEFLTYFQNEAQLEKSRLLSDRFSAERPKGSFSTLEIQRTEQGDSAMYLCASSLGEREADEQYFGPGTRLTVT.

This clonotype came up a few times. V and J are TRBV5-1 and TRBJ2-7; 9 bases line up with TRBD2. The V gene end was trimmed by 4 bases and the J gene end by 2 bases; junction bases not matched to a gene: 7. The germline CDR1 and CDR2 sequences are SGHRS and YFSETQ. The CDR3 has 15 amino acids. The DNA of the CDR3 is TGCGCCAGCAGCCTAGCGGGACTGATAGCCTACGAGCAGTACTTC. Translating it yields CASSLAGLIAYEQYF.

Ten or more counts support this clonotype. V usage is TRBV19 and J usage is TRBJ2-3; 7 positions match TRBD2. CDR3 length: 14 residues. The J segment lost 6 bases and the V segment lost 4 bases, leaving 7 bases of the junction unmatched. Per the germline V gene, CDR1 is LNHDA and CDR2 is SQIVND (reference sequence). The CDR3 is CASSKGLDGDTQYF. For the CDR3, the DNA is TGTGCCAGTAGTAAAGGACTAGATGGGGATACGCAGTATTTT.

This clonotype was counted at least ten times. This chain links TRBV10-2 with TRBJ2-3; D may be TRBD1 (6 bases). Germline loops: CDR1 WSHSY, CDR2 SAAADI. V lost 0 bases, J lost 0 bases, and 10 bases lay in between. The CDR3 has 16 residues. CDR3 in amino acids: CASSESLRGSTDTQYF. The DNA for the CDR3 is TGCGCCAGCAGTGAGTCTCTAAGGGGGAGCACAGATACGCAGTATTTT.

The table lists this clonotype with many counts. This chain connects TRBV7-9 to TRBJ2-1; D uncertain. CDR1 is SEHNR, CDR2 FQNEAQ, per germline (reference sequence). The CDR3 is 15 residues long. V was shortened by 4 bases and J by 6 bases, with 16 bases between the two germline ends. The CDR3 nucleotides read TGTGCCAGCAGCTCGACCATGGACGGTGTCAATGAGCAGTTCTTC. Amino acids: CASSSTMDGVNEQFF.

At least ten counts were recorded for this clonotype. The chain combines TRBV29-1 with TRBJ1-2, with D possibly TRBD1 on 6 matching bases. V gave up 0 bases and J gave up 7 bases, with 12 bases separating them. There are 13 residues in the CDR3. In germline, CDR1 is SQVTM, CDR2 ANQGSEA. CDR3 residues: CSVEDPIRGGYTF. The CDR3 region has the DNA TGCAGCGTTGAAGATCCCATCAGGGGTGGCTACACCTTC.

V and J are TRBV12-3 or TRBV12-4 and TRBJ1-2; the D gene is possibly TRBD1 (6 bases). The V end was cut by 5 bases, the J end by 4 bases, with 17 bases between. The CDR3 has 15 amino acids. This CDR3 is CASSRTGLVAYGYTF. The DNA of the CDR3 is TGTGCCAGCAGTCGCACAGGGCTCGTTGCCTATGGCTACACCTTC.

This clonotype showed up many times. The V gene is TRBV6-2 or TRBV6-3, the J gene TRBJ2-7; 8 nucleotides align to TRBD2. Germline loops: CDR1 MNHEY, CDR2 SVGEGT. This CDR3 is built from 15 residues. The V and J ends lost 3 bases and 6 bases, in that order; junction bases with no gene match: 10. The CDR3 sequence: CASSYFAAGGGEQYF. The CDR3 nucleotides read TGTGCCAGCAGTTATTTCGCTGCGGGGGGTGGCGAGCAGTACTTC.

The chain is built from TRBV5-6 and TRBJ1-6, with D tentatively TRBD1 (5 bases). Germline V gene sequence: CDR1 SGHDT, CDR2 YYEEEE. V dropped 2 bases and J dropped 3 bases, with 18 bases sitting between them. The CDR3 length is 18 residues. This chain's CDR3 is CASSLAGGAGLYNSPLHF. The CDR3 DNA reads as TGTGCCAGCAGCTTAGCAGGAGGGGCCGGACTCTATAATTCACCCCTCCACTTT.

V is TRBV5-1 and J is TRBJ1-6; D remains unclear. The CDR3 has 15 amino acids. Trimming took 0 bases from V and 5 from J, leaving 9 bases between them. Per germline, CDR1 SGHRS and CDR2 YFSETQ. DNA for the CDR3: TGCGCCAGCAGCTTGGCCCAGACGGATAATTCACCCCTCCACTTT. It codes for CASSLAQTDNSPLHF.

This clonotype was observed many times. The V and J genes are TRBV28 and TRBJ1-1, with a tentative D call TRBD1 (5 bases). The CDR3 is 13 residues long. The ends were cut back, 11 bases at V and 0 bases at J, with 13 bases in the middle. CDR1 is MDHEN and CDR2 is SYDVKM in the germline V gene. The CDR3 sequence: CAAEGNMNTEAFF. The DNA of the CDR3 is TGTGCCGCGGAGGGGAATATGAACACTGAAGCTTTCTTT.